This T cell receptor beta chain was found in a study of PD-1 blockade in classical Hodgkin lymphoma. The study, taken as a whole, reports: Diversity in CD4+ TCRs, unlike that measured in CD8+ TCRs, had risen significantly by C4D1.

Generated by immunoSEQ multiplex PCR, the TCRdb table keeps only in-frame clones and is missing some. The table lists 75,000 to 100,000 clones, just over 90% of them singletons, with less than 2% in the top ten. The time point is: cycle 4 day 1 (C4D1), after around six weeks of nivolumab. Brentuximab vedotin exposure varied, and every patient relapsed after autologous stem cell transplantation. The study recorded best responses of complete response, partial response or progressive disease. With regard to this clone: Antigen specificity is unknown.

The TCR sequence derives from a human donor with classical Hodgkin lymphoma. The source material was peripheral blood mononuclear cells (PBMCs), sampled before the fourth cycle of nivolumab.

In DNA form, the CDR3 reads TGTGCCAGCAGGGTAGTTGGGCGTGACCGCGAGCAGTACTTC. This translates into CASRVVGRDREQYF. The chain is built from TRBV28 and TRBJ2-7; D remains unclear. CDR3 size: 14 residues. In germline, CDR1 is MDHEN, CDR2 SYDVKM. Trimming took 6 bases from V and 6 from J, leaving 18 bases between them.